This TCR beta chain emerged from a study of OX40 agonist ivuxolimab in advanced cancers. Study as a whole: Averaging roughly 60 years in age, with a range of about 23 to 85, the cohort was about 83% male.

Data came from immunoSEQ multiplex PCR; TCRdb stores just in-frame clones and leaves some out. The top ten hold more than 0.85% of the sample, which has about 70,000 clones, roughly 90% seen once. About this clone: One end of the junction varies from germline; a read error may be responsible.

Sequencing was performed on CD4+ or CD8+ T cells sorted from blood, taken in a trial of the OX40 agonist ivuxolimab. This receptor was obtained from an adult with an advanced solid tumor such as melanoma, head and neck, liver or kidney cancer.

CDR3 nucleotides: TGCGCCAGCAGCTTCCTACAGGGTCGAAAGGCTTTT. This encodes CASSFLQGRKAF. The chain is built from TRBV5-1 and TRBJ1-4, with D possibly being TRBD1 (6 bases). Germline V CDR1 and CDR2: SGHRS, YFSETQ. CDR3 length: 12 amino acids.